This TCR beta chain was retrieved from a study of T cells in Graves' hyperthyroidism and ophthalmopathy. V was clipped by 5 bases and J by 6 bases, with 20 bases between them. The germline V gene encodes CDR1 SSHAT and CDR2 FNYEAQ (reference sequence). The CDR3 totals 15 residues. There were TCR beta CDR3 regions amplified from RNA transcripts. HTBI primers were employed in a first-round RT-PCR of the TCR CDR3. TCRdb re-analysed the multiplex PCR reads in MiXCR, keeping a single row per CDR3 protein. The data show a few hundred thousand distinct CDR3 sequences, 40% to 55% seen once. This chain links TRBV7-7 with TRBJ2-7; D may be TRBD1 or TRBD2 (9 bases each). The sequencing input was peripheral blood or thyroid tissue (not recorded which). The TCR originated in a woman aged 18-35 years with Graves' hyperthyroidism. CDR3 protein: CASSPTGGLAGEQYF. Here the CDR3 DNA reads TGTGCCAGCAGCCCGACAGGGGGACTAGCAGGCGAGCAGTACTTC.